Shown below are 32 T cell receptor beta chains from a single sample sequenced in a study of blood T cell repertoires in COVID-19. Assay used: immunoSEQ multiplex PCR; TCRdb lists only in-frame clones, some missing. The sample contains a few hundred thousand clones, 70% to 90% of which appear only once. Source material: PBMCs or T cells enriched from blood (not recorded which). All receptors come from a woman in her forties with acute COVID-19.

V and J are TRBV5-3 and TRBJ1-6; D remains unclear. TRBV5-3 is an ORF for which the function is uncertain. The germline V and J ends were trimmed by 0 bases and 16 bases, with 5 bases remaining between them. CDR3 length: 10 amino acids. CDR3 loop: CARSLGRLHF. The CDR3 DNA sequence: TGTGCCAGAAGCTTGGGGAGACTCCACTTT.

The CDR3 region is CASSPDLGALHF. The CDR3 nucleotides are TGTGCCAGCTCACCGGACCTAGGGGCCCTCCACTTT. The chain employs TRBV18 and TRBJ1-6; the D gene is possibly TRBD1 (5 bases). Germline V gene data show CDR1 as KGHSH and CDR2 as LQKENI. The CDR3 runs 12 residues. The V and J ends lost 3 bases and 14 bases respectively, with 11 bases between them.

The chain employs TRBV4-3 and TRBJ1-4; tentative D call: TRBD1 (5 bases). This CDR3 has 16 residues. The V end lost 1 base, the J end lost 2 bases, and 11 bases lay between the germline ends. Looked up from germline, CDR1 is LGHNA and CDR2 is YSLEER. The DNA for the CDR3 is TGCGCCAGCAGCCAAGTCGGGGGTGCTACTAATGAAAAACTGTTTTTT. The encoded protein is CASSQVGGATNEKLFF.

The rearrangement joins TRBV7-2 to TRBJ2-1; D remains ambiguous. CDR3 length: 16 amino acids. The V end was cut by 0 bases, the J end by 5 bases, with 14 bases between. Germline CDR1 is SGHTA and CDR2 is FQGNSA. For the CDR3, the DNA is TGTGCCAGCAGCTTAGCGGCAGGCAAGGCTAACAATGAGCAGTTCTTC. Translated: CASSLAAGKANNEQFF. Together with reference TRBV7-2 and TRBJ2-1, the CDR3 gives the full variable domain: GAGVSQSPSNKVTEKGKDVELRCDPISGHTALYWYRQSLGQGLEFLIYFQGNSAPDKSGLPSDRFSAERTGGSVSTLTIQRTQQEDSAVYLCASSLAAGKANNEQFFGPGTRLTVL.

The genes are TRBV9 and TRBJ2-2, with a possible D match to TRBD2 (6 bases). Germline lookup yields CDR1 SGDLS and CDR2 YYNGEE. V was clipped by 4 bases and J by 5 bases, with 18 bases between them. CDR3 length: 16 amino acids. The CDR3, as DNA: TGTGCCAGCAGCCCAGGGTCGGGGAGGTGGACCGGGGAGCTGTTTTTT. Its translation is CASSPGSGRWTGELFF.

This rearrangement joins TRBV6-6 to TRBJ1-2; no reliable D call. Germline assignment: CDR1 MNHNY and CDR2 SVGAGI (reference sequence). The CDR3 spans 15 residues. V lost 5 bases to trimming and J lost 2 bases, with 15 bases between them. For the CDR3, the DNA is TGTGCCAGCAGTCGAGGAAAGACTGACAACTATGGCTACACCTTC. The encoded protein is CASSRGKTDNYGYTF.

The V gene is TRBV5-1, the J gene TRBJ1-4; D perhaps matches TRBD1 (6 bases). V was cut by 1 base and J by 1 base, with 8 bases left in between. CDR1 SGHRS and CDR2 YFSETQ come from the germline V gene. The CDR3 has 15 residues. CDR3 in DNA: TGCGCCAGCAGCTTGCAGGGGATAACTAATGAAAAACTGTTTTTT. It is translated as CASSLQGITNEKLFF.

The rearrangement uses TRBV2 and TRBJ1-2, with D perhaps TRBD1 (6 bases). Trimming shortened V by 6 bases and J by 4 bases, and 15 bases separated the two germline ends. The germline gives CDR1 SNHLY, CDR2 FYNNEI. This CDR3 has 14 residues. The CDR3 protein is CASRGSGTSYGYTF. DNA for the CDR3: TGTGCCAGCAGGGGGTCCGGGACAAGCTATGGCTACACCTTC.

The rearrangement uses TRBV5-1 and TRBJ2-3; tentative D call: TRBD1 (9 bases). The V end was cut by 4 bases, the J end by 2 bases, with 17 bases between. The length of the CDR3 is 16 residues. The V gene's germline CDR1 is SGHRS and CDR2 YFSETQ. The CDR3 DNA is TGCGCCAGCAGCCGGGGGGGACAGGGATTCACAGATACGCAGTATTTT. Translation: CASSRGGQGFTDTQYF.

The chain uses TRBV12-3 or TRBV12-4 and TRBJ1-3; D not certain. This CDR3 comprises 11 residues. The V gene lost 10 bases and the J gene lost 3 bases, with 7 bases spanning the gap. The CDR3 region has the DNA TGTGCCACCTCGTTTGGAAACACCATATATTTT. This codes for CATSFGNTIYF.

The chain carries TRBV7-2 and TRBJ1-4; TRBD1 matches at 9 bases. The germline gives CDR1 SGHTA, CDR2 FQGNSA. The CDR3 runs to 15 residues. J lost 4 bases, V lost 5 bases, and 5 bases had no gene match. CDR3 sequence: CASSRTGAFNEKLFF. CDR3 DNA: TGTGCCAGCAGCAGGACAGGGGCGTTTAATGAAAAACTGTTTTTT.

The chain recombines TRBV7-9 with TRBJ2-5, with TRBD1 identical over 7 bases. The CDR3 has 15 residues. Germline V gene lookup returns CDR1 SEHNR and CDR2 FQNEAQ (reference sequence). The junction had 6 bases not matched to a gene; V was cut back by 5 bases and J by 0 bases. The DNA of the CDR3 is TGTGCCAGCAGCCGGGACAGCTTGTACCAAGAGACCCAGTACTTC. Amino acids: CASSRDSLYQETQYF.

This clone was recorded a few times. The chain has TRBV5-1 and TRBJ1-1; 8 bases match TRBD1. The ends lost 3 bases at V and 3 bases at J; junction bases unmatched: 1. The germline V gene has CDR1 SGHRS and CDR2 YFSETQ. The CDR3 has 13 residues. CDR3: CASSSQGDTEAFF. The DNA of the CDR3 is TGCGCCAGCAGCTCACAGGGGGACACTGAAGCTTTCTTT.

V gene TRBV3-1 (or the pseudogene TRBV3-2) combines with J gene TRBJ2-1; possible D gene TRBD2, 6 bases. Trimming cost V 1 base and J 5 bases, with 15 bases left between them. The CDR3 has 16 residues. Germline assignment: CDR1 LGHDT and CDR2 YNNKEL (reference sequence). CDR3 sequence (DNA): TGTGCCAGCAGCCAAGGATACAGCGGGCAAAACAATGAGCAGTTCTTC. It is translated as CASSQGYSGQNNEQFF.

This rearrangement joins TRBV14 to TRBJ2-1; D is unclear. The length of the CDR3 is 17 residues. Trimming stripped 4 bases from V and 2 bases from J, with 18 bases between. CDR1 SGHDN and CDR2 FVKESK come from the germline V gene. As DNA, the CDR3 is TGTGCCAGCAGCCCACTTCGGAGTTCACTACCCTACAATGAGCAGTTCTTC. Translation: CASSPLRSSLPYNEQFF.

CDR3 residues: CASSLEAGGPYNEQFF. CDR3 in DNA: TGTGCCAGCAGCTTAGAGGCGGGAGGGCCCTACAATGAGCAGTTCTTC. V gene TRBV7-2 combines with J gene TRBJ2-1; 9 nucleotides agree with TRBD2. Germline-derived CDR1 and CDR2 are SGHTA and FQGNSA. There are 16 residues in the CDR3. V lost 1 base to trimming and J lost 2 bases; unmatched junction nucleotides: 3.

The V and J genes are TRBV6-5 and TRBJ2-3; D is undetermined. Germline values: CDR1 MNHEY, CDR2 SVGAGI. V dropped 4 bases and J dropped 2 bases, with 16 bases sitting between them. The CDR3 covers 16 residues. The CDR3 DNA sequence: TGTGCCAGCAGTTTCTCCTCCTCCCCCCCCACAGATACGCAGTATTTT. As protein: CASSFSSSPPTDTQYF.

The genes are TRBV25-1 and TRBJ2-5; TRBD2 matches 8 bases. CDR1 and CDR2 (germline): MGHDK, SYGVNS. There are 18 residues in the CDR3. V lost 0 bases and J lost 4; bases outside the gene matches: 13. This chain's CDR3 is CASSEYLTGGPVGETQYF. The CDR3 DNA follows: TGTGCCAGCAGTGAATATCTCACGGGGGGGCCGGTTGGAGAGACCCAGTACTTC.

V usage is TRBV6-1 and J usage is TRBJ1-2; D not resolved. The CDR3 covers 14 residues. In germline, CDR1 is MNHNS, CDR2 SASEGT. V lost 1 base, J lost 4 bases, and 10 bases lay in between. CDR3 coding DNA: TGTGCCAGCAGTGAAGAGCGGCAGGTCTATGGCTACACCTTC. Translated: CASSEERQVYGYTF.

The chain joins TRBV5-4 to TRBJ1-6, with 7 bases lining up with TRBD1. Unmatched junction bases numbered 15, after V lost 3 bases and J lost 15 bases. Per germline, CDR1 SGHNT and CDR2 YYREEE (reference sequence). The CDR3 runs to 15 residues. The CDR3 loop is CASSSRRDSPSLLHF. CDR3 nucleotides: TGTGCCAGCAGCTCGAGACGGGACAGCCCCTCTCTCCTCCACTTT.

This clone occurred once. The chain combines TRBV6-2 or TRBV6-3 with TRBJ1-6, with TRBD1 as a possible D gene (5 bases). The CDR3 sequence is 13 residues long. Per germline, CDR1 MNHEY and CDR2 SVGEGT. Trimming stripped 5 bases from V and 9 bases from J, with 11 bases between. CDR3 sequence (DNA): TGTGCCAGCAGTGAGGCAGGGTTTTCACCCCTCCACTTT. Its protein is CASSEAGFSPLHF.

The chain carries TRBV24-1 and TRBJ2-3; no firm D call. Trimming removed 3 bases from V and 1 base from J, with 7 bases in between. The CDR3 has 14 residues. Germline CDR1 is KGHDR and CDR2 is SFDVKD. CDR3 sequence: CATSDVQGTDTQYF. CDR3 sequence (DNA): TGTGCCACCAGTGATGTCCAGGGCACAGATACGCAGTATTTT.

The count of this clone is one. This chain joins TRBV2 and TRBJ2-2; D may be TRBD1 (6 bases). Trimming left V 3 bases short and J 0 bases short, with 8 bases between. This CDR3 spans 15 amino acids. Germline CDR1 is SNHLY and CDR2 is FYNNEI. The CDR3: CASSEDSTNTGELFF. CDR3 sequence (DNA): TGTGCCAGCAGTGAGGACAGTACGAACACCGGGGAGCTGTTTTTT.

The gene calls are TRBV6-5 and TRBJ1-2; TRBD1 might be the D (6 bases). This CDR3 has 13 amino acids. Germline-derived CDR1 and CDR2 are MNHEY and SVGAGI. V was clipped by 10 bases and J by 6 bases, with 18 bases between them. CDR3 bases: TGTGCCACCTTCGGGGGGGCGTCACATGGCTACACCTTC. It specifies CATFGGASHGYTF.

This chain uses TRBV10-3 with TRBJ2-7; D might be TRBD1 (6 bases). The germline V gene encodes CDR1 ENHRY and CDR2 SYGVKD. V lost 4 bases and J 4 bases, leaving 11 bases between the germline ends. The CDR3 runs 13 residues. In nucleotides, the CDR3 is TGTGCCATCAGTGGCGGCGGACAGTACGAGCAGTACTTC. It encodes CAISGGGQYEQYF.

This sequence joins TRBV29-1 and TRBJ1-2; TRBD1 matches 7 bases. Germline V CDR1 and CDR2: SQVTM, ANQGSEA. V was clipped by 7 bases and J by 5 bases; unmatched bases: 10. The CDR3 contains 13 residues. CDR3 sequence reads: CSDWDSDRYGYTF. DNA for the CDR3: TGCAGCGACTGGGACAGCGATCGATATGGCTACACCTTC.

The chain employs TRBV12-3 or TRBV12-4 and TRBJ1-2; D remains ambiguous. This CDR3 spans 13 amino acids. V lost 1 base to trimming and J lost 8 bases, with 11 bases between them. The CDR3, as DNA: TGTGCCAGCAGTTTAGGGGCCACACGGGGCTACACCTTC. Translating it yields CASSLGATRGYTF.

This chain uses TRBV11-3 with TRBJ2-4; 13 positions agree with TRBD2. The V gene's germline CDR1 is SGHNT and CDR2 YENEEA. Germline trimming cut 5 bases from V and 0 bases from J; bases unmatched to any gene: 4. This CDR3 comprises 17 residues. The CDR3 is CASSITSGGGAKNIQYF. The CDR3 nucleotides are TGTGCCAGCAGCATCACTAGCGGGGGGGGAGCCAAAAACATTCAGTACTTC.

V usage is TRBV9 and J usage is TRBJ2-2; 8 bases are shared with TRBD2. The CDR3 has 16 amino acids. Germline-derived CDR1 and CDR2 are SGDLS and YYNGEE. The trim removed 3 bases at V and 4 bases at J, leaving 8 bases unmatched. The DNA for the CDR3 is TGTGCCAGCAGCGCGCGAGCGGGAGCCGGCACCGGGGAGCTGTTTTTT. Residues: CASSARAGAGTGELFF.

This clone was seen a single time. In nucleotides, the CDR3 is TGCGCCAGCAGCCAAGTACACGGGTACGAGCAGTACTTC. Protein sequence: CASSQVHGYEQYF. The chain carries TRBV4-1 and TRBJ2-7, with D uncertain. The germline CDR1 and CDR2 sequences are MGHRA and YSYEKL. V gave up 1 base and J gave up 4 bases, with 8 bases separating them. CDR3 length equals 13 residues.

This clone turned up a few times. The chain joins TRBV6-2 or TRBV6-3 to TRBJ1-5; 7 bases match TRBD1. V was pared by 2 bases and J by 0 bases, with 4 bases of the junction left unmatched. The CDR3 totals 16 residues. Looked up from germline, CDR1 is MNHEY and CDR2 is SVGEGT. The CDR3 here is CASSYQGQNSNQPQHF. CDR3 coding DNA: TGTGCCAGCAGTTACCAGGGACAGAATAGCAATCAGCCCCAGCATTTT.

V is TRBV6-6 and J is TRBJ2-5, with D unresolved. V lost 0 bases to trimming and J lost 5 bases, with 4 bases between them. Germline CDR1 is MNHNY and CDR2 is SVGAGI (reference sequence). This CDR3 contains 12 residues. CDR3 residues: CASSYSSETQYF. The CDR3 DNA reads as TGTGCCAGCAGTTACTCGAGCGAGACCCAGTACTTC.